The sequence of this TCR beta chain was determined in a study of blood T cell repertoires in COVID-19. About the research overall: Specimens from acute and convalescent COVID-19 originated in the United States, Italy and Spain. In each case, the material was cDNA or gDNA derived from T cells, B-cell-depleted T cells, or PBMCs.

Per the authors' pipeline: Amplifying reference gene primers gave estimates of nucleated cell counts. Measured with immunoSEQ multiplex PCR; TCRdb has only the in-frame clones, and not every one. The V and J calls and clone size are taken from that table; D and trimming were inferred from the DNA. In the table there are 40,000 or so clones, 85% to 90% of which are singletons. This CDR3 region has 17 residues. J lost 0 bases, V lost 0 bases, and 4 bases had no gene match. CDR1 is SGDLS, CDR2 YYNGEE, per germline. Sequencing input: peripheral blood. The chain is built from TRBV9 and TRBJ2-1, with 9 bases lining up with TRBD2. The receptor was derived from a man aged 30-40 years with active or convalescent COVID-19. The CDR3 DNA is TGTGCCAGCAGCGTAGGGCTAGCGGGGAGCTCCTACAATGAGCAGTTCTTC. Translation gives CASSVGLAGSSYNEQFF. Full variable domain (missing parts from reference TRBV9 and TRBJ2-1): DSGVTQTPKHLITATGQRVTLRCSPRSGDLSVYWYQQSLDQGLQFLIQYYNGEERAKGNILERFSAQQFPDLHSELNLSSLELGDSALYFCASSVGLAGSSYNEQFFGPGTRLTVL.